The next 10 T cell receptor beta chains were all read from a single sample in a study of T-cell memory formation after mild COVID-19. A single record per CDR3 protein comes from TCRdb applying MiXCR to the 5' RACE reads. Of 450,000 or so distinct CDR3 sequences listed, nearly 25% are singletons. Sequencing was done on a sample of PBMCs or a T cell subset sorted from them (not recorded which). The receptors were sampled from an adult woman who had mild COVID-19 (a few samples of this study predate the infection). Cell type and time point are not known.

The chain joins TRBV10-3 to TRBJ2-3, with 8 positions matching TRBD2. CDR3 length: 15 residues. J gave up 2 bases and V 5 bases, and 6 bases lay outside the gene matches. Germline CDR1 ENHRY, CDR2 SYGVKD. The CDR3 here is CAISSGGQDTDTQYF. The DNA of the CDR3 is TGTGCCATCAGTAGCGGGGGCCAAGACACAGATACGCAGTATTTT.

This rearrangement joins TRBV14 to TRBJ2-7; D tentatively fits TRBD1 or TRBD2 (6 bases each). This CDR3 comprises 14 residues. Germline values: CDR1 SGHDN, CDR2 FVKESK. Trimming stripped 4 bases from V and 4 bases from J, with 14 bases between. The CDR3 reads CASSRSPGAYEQYF. The CDR3 region has the DNA TGTGCCAGCAGCCGATCCCCGGGGGCATACGAGCAGTACTTC.

This chain connects TRBV10-3 to TRBJ2-1, with 7 positions matching TRBD1. Germline values: CDR1 ENHRY, CDR2 SYGVKD. V lost 4 bases, J lost 1 base, and 4 bases stayed unmatched. The CDR3 sequence is 15 residues long. DNA for the CDR3: TGTGCCATCAGTGCGGCAGGGGGATCCTACAATGAGCAGTTCTTC. Its translation: CAISAAGGSYNEQFF.

The chain links TRBV10-3 to TRBJ1-5; no reliable D call. Germline CDR1 is ENHRY and CDR2 is SYGVKD. Trimming cost V 4 bases and J 0 bases, with 4 bases left between them. The CDR3 runs to 13 residues. The CDR3 nucleotides are TGTGCCATCAGTGGGGCTAGCAATCAGCCCCAGCATTTT. It specifies CAISGASNQPQHF.

The chain links TRBV5-5 to TRBJ1-1, with D possibly matching TRBD1 (5 bases). Germline V lookup: CDR1 SGHKS, CDR2 YYEKEE (reference sequence). This CDR3 spans 14 amino acids. Deletions cut 1 base from V and 4 bases from J, with 11 bases between. The chain's CDR3 is CASSLLGGFTEAFF. CDR3 nucleotide sequence: TGTGCCAGCAGCTTGTTGGGGGGATTCACTGAAGCTTTCTTT.

The chain joins TRBV9 to TRBJ2-6; TRBD2 matches at 7 bases. CDR1 and CDR2 (germline): SGDLS, YYNGEE. CDR3 length: 18 amino acids. V dropped 2 bases and J dropped 0; count of bases not matched to a gene: 8. As DNA, the CDR3 is TGTGCCAGCAGCGTTTCAGCGGGGTCCTCCTCTGGGGCCAACGTCCTGACTTTC. It codes for CASSVSAGSSSGANVLTF.

This clonotype was detected only a few times. The rearrangement links TRBV3-1 to TRBJ1-4; unclear D gene. CDR1 LGHDT and CDR2 YNNKEL come from the germline V gene (reference sequence). This CDR3 comprises 15 residues. Trimming left V 0 bases short and J 2 bases short, with 7 bases between. The CDR3 region is CASSQDGVTNEKLFF. CDR3 nucleotides: TGTGCCAGCAGCCAAGACGGGGTTACTAATGAAAAACTGTTTTTT.

This clonotype has more than one count but fewer than ten. This chain joins TRBV6-2 or TRBV6-3 and TRBJ2-7; D possibly corresponds to TRBD2 (5 bases). Trimming cost V 4 bases and J 0 bases, with 13 bases left between them. Germline CDR1 is MNHEY and CDR2 is SVGEGT. The CDR3 consists of 15 residues. CDR3 sequence reads: CASSSGISASYEQYF. The DNA of the CDR3 is TGTGCCAGCAGTTCCGGGATTTCAGCCTCCTACGAGCAGTACTTC.

This chain joins TRBV18 and TRBJ2-5; 8 bases agree with TRBD2. Germline V gene lookup returns CDR1 KGHSH and CDR2 LQKENI. CDR3 length: 14 amino acids. V gave up 6 bases and J gave up 3 bases; unmatched junction bases: 6. This CDR3 reads CASSPNSGEETQYF. CDR3 in DNA: TGTGCCAGCTCTCCAAATAGCGGGGAAGAGACCCAGTACTTC.

This clonotype has only a few counts. The chain uses TRBV12-3 or TRBV12-4 and TRBJ1-5; 9 bases line up with TRBD1. This CDR3 is built from 15 residues. The V gene end was trimmed by 5 bases and the J gene end by 3 bases; junction bases not matched to a gene: 5. CDR3 in amino acids: CASSARTGANQPQHF. As DNA, the CDR3 is TGTGCCAGCAGTGCCAGGACAGGGGCCAATCAGCCCCAGCATTTT.